The 17 T cell receptor beta chains listed next were all sequenced from one sample in a study of radiotherapy plus CTLA-4 blockade in lung cancer. Assay: immunoSEQ multiplex PCR; the TCRdb copy retains only in-frame clones and omits some. The data contain approximately 89,000 clones, roughly 79% of them singletons. Sequenced here: peripheral blood, sampled from a patient treated with radiotherapy plus ipilimumab. The receptors derive from a human donor with non-small cell lung cancer who had a partial response to radiotherapy plus ipilimumab. Some clones in this sample may be carry-over from other donors' samples.

This chain joins TRBV5-4 and TRBJ2-3; TRBD2 matches 10 bases. CDR3 size: 17 residues. Trimming took 0 bases from V and 4 from J; bases not matched to a gene: 8. CDR1 and CDR2 from the germline V gene are SGHNT and YYREEE (reference sequence). CDR3 coding DNA: TGTGCCAGCAGCTTGGAATCAGGGACTAGCGTCCCAGATACGCAGTATTTT. Encoded protein: CASSLESGTSVPDTQYF.

The chain has TRBV28 and TRBJ2-1, with D possibly TRBD2 on 6 matching bases. There are 15 residues in the CDR3. From germline, CDR1 is MDHEN and CDR2 SYDVKM. The ends were cut back, 5 bases at V and 7 bases at J, with 18 bases in the middle. The CDR3 loop reads CASSSYSGGENEQFF. CDR3 nucleotide sequence: TGTGCCAGCAGTAGTTACTCGGGCGGGGAAAATGAGCAGTTCTTC.

The genes are TRBV6-5 and TRBJ1-1, with D unresolved. CDR1 and CDR2 from the germline V gene are MNHEY and SVGAGI. The CDR3 covers 13 residues. The V and J ends lost 8 bases and 0 bases respectively, with 10 bases between them. The CDR3 protein is CASRVEVNTEAFF. The CDR3 nucleotides read TGTGCCAGCCGGGTCGAGGTGAACACTGAAGCTTTCTTT.

This clone was counted a single time. The genes are TRBV18 and TRBJ1-6; no definite D call. Trimming left V 3 bases short and J 7 bases short, with 10 bases between. Germline loops: CDR1 KGHSH, CDR2 LQKENI. The CDR3 runs to 14 residues. The CDR3 loop reads CASSPSAGNSPLHF. As DNA, the CDR3 is TGTGCCAGCTCACCCTCCGCGGGCAATTCACCCCTCCACTTT.

This chain uses TRBV10-1 with TRBJ2-1; 9 positions agree with TRBD2. Germline CDR1 reads WNHNN; CDR2 reads SYGVQD (reference sequence). The CDR3 is 16 amino acids. Trimming cost V 0 bases and J 1 base; bases outside gene matches: 1. The CDR3, as DNA: TGCGCCAGCAGTGAGTCTAGCGGGGGTTCCTACAATGAGCAGTTCTTC. It codes for CASSESSGGSYNEQFF.

This clone was counted only a few times. The chain carries TRBV7-7 and TRBJ2-5; the match to TRBD2 covers 9 bases. CDR1 and CDR2 (germline): SSHAT, FNYEAQ (reference sequence). Unmatched junction bases numbered 8, after V lost 3 bases and J lost 3 bases. There are 16 residues in the CDR3. The CDR3 region has the DNA TGTGCCAGCAGCTTCTCCGGCGGGGGGGGCAAAGAGACCCAGTACTTC. This encodes CASSFSGGGGKETQYF.

In its sample, this clone was seen once. The CDR3 sequence: CASSLGHPYNEQFF. In DNA, the CDR3 is TGTGCCAGCAGCTTAGGACACCCTTACAATGAGCAGTTCTTC. The chain couples TRBV5-6 to TRBJ2-1; D might be TRBD1 (5 bases). The V end was cut by 2 bases, the J end by 4 bases, with 10 bases between. Germline values: CDR1 SGHDT, CDR2 YYEEEE. The CDR3 runs to 14 residues. The variable domain in full, completed from reference TRBV5-6 and TRBJ2-1, reads DAGVTQSPTHLIKTRGQQVTLRCSPKSGHDTVSWYQQALGQGPQFIFQYYEEEERQRGNFPDRFSGHQFPNYSSELNVNALLLGDSALYLCASSLGHPYNEQFFGPGTRLTVL.

The rearrangement joins TRBV19 to TRBJ2-1, with 8 bases that match TRBD2. V dropped 6 bases and J dropped 9; count of bases not matched to a gene: 13. Germline loops: CDR1 LNHDA, CDR2 SQIVND (reference sequence). The CDR3 contains 15 residues. The CDR3 DNA reads as TGTGCCAGTAGCCCTTGGATGCGGGAGGATCGTGAGCAGTTCTTC. Residues: CASSPWMREDREQFF.

CDR3 nucleotides: TGTGCCAGCAGGGCGGGCCGCAATCAGCCCCAGCATTTT. Translating gives CASRAGRNQPQHF. The V gene is TRBV11-2, the J gene TRBJ1-5; D call uncertain. Trimming removed 6 bases at V and 2 bases at J, with 8 bases between. The CDR3 is made up of 13 amino acids. Per germline, CDR1 SGHAT and CDR2 FQNNGV.

The chain is built from TRBV6-6 and TRBJ1-2; 11 bases are shared with TRBD1. Germline-derived CDR1 and CDR2 are MNHNY and SVGAGI (reference sequence). V dropped 2 bases and J dropped 8; count of bases not matched to a gene: 7. This CDR3 is 15 amino acids long. CDR3 sequence (DNA): TGTGCCAGCAGTTACAAAGGACAGGGGGCGGGAGGCTACACCTTC. This gives the protein CASSYKGQGAGGYTF.

This clone was found a few times. This chain links TRBV19 with TRBJ2-6; 7 bases line up with TRBD2. From germline, CDR1 is LNHDA and CDR2 SQIVND (reference sequence). Trimming at V came to 1 base and at J to 3 bases, leaving 18 bases not matched to a gene. There are 21 residues in the CDR3. CDR3 amino acids: CASSIATPGRRYSSGANVLTF. The CDR3 DNA reads as TGTGCCAGTAGTATAGCCACTCCCGGGAGGCGCTACAGCAGTGGGGCCAACGTCCTGACTTTC. Using reference TRBV19 and TRBJ2-6 for the parts outside the CDR3, the full variable domain is DGGITQSPKYLFRKEGQNVTLSCEQNLNHDAMYWYRQDPGQGLRLIYYSQIVNDFQKGDIAEGYSVSREKKESFPLTVTSAQKNPTAFYLCASSIATPGRRYSSGANVLTFGAGSRLTVL.

The chain employs TRBV7-9 and TRBJ1-6; 7 positions match TRBD1. The CDR3 has 16 residues. Trimming at V came to 5 bases and at J to 5 bases, leaving 9 bases not matched to a gene. From germline, CDR1 is SEHNR and CDR2 FQNEAQ (reference sequence). The CDR3 DNA reads TGTGCCAGCAGCCAGGACCGGGACAGACATAATTCACCCCTCCACTTT. This sequence encodes CASSQDRDRHNSPLHF.

The chain couples TRBV5-5 to TRBJ1-2, with TRBD1 matching over 7 bases. This CDR3 region has 14 residues. Germline-derived CDR1 and CDR2 are SGHKS and YYEKEE (reference sequence). The V gene end was trimmed by 2 bases and the J gene end by 6 bases; junction bases not matched to a gene: 7. CDR3 amino acids: CASSFSGTEDGYTF. The CDR3 DNA reads as TGTGCCAGCAGCTTCTCCGGGACAGAAGATGGCTACACCTTC.

The chain employs TRBV6-5 and TRBJ1-6, with D tentatively TRBD1 (5 bases). Trimming shortened V by 2 bases and J by 12 bases, and 17 bases separated the two germline ends. Per the germline V gene, CDR1 is MNHEY and CDR2 is SVGAGI. The CDR3 spans 15 residues. The CDR3: CASSYTMGGGGPLHF. As DNA, the CDR3 is TGTGCCAGCAGTTACACCATGGGGGGGGGTGGACCCCTCCACTTT.

This clone was found a few times. V is TRBV28 and J is TRBJ2-5, with 9 nucleotides matching TRBD1. The V gene end was trimmed by 5 bases and the J gene end by 0 bases; junction bases not matched to a gene: 10. CDR1 MDHEN and CDR2 SYDVKM come from the germline V gene. This CDR3 is built from 17 residues. In nucleotides, the CDR3 is TGTGCCAGCAGTGGGCGAACAGGGGGCGCTTACCAAGAGACCCAGTACTTC. Amino acids: CASSGRTGGAYQETQYF.

V is TRBV11-3 and J is TRBJ2-3, with 9 bases lining up with TRBD2. The length of the CDR3 is 17 residues. Per germline, CDR1 SGHNT and CDR2 YENEEA. The junction had 10 bases not matched to a gene; V was cut back by 1 base and J by 5 bases. The CDR3 protein is CASSLGPPAGGLDTQYF. The CDR3 coding sequence is TGTGCCAGCAGCTTAGGCCCTCCAGCGGGGGGCTTAGATACGCAGTATTTT.

The chain uses TRBV11-1 and TRBJ1-4; no firm D call. V lost 5 bases and J lost 8, with 18 bases in between. CDR3 length: 15 amino acids. Germline V gene data show CDR1 as SGHAT and CDR2 as FQDESV (reference sequence). CDR3 coding DNA: TGTGCCAGCAGCCCCTCCGGGTCCCGGAAGGAAAAACTGTTTTTT. This encodes CASSPSGSRKEKLFF. The whole variable domain, filled in from reference TRBV11-1 and TRBJ1-4, reads EAEVAQSPRYKITEKSQAVAFWCDPISGHATLYWYRQILGQGPELLVQFQDESVVDDSQLPKDRFSAERLKGVDSTLKIQPAELGDSAMYLCASSPSGSRKEKLFFGSGTQLSVL.